A selection of T cell receptor beta chains follows, all from one sample in a study of blood T cell repertoires in COVID-19. The assay was immunoSEQ multiplex PCR, and TCRdb's table has in-frame clones only and misses some. The sample lists roughly 170,000 clones, more than 75% occurring once. Sequencing was carried out using peripheral blood. All receptors derive from a man aged 35-49 years with active or convalescent COVID-19. Both conserved end residues are part of each CDR3. The order of the fields is J gene, V gene, clone size, CDR3 protein. Clone size, where shown, is once, few, many, or a class for clones that have expanded.

>TRBJ1-2|TRBV7-9|NA
CASSPPTAPLKAYGYTF
>TRBJ2-1|TRBV7-8|NA
CASSLKRGGNVEQFF
>TRBJ2-3|TRBV14|NA
CASSQGRTSGGNTDTQYF
>TRBJ2-5|TRBV7-7|NA
CASSTQGMETQYF
>TRBJ2-5|TRBV15|NA
CATSRNTGVGETQYF
>TRBJ2-1|TRBV27|NA
CASKQSPQGNNEQFF
>TRBJ1-4|TRBV18|NA
CASSPRRGSTNEKLFF
>TRBJ1-1|TRBV4-3|NA
CASSQVEGGLAFF
>TRBJ2-5|TRBV5-4|NA
CASSPSGGRQETQYF
>TRBJ2-3|TRBV7-2|NA
CASSLGSSGGALDTQYF
>TRBJ2-7|TRBV2|few
CASNNRGVSYEQYF
>TRBJ2-1|TRBV7-2|NA
CASRSGGAREQFF
>TRBJ1-2|TRBV6-5|NA
CASGNPTGNYGYTF
>TRBJ1-2|TRBV28|NA
CASSTGGTTYGYTF
>TRBJ1-2|TRBV2|few
CASSRSGGNYGYTF
>TRBJ1-5|TRBV29-1|NA
CSVLWGVNQPQHF
>TRBJ1-1|TRBV7-2|NA
CASSLEGAGVTEAFF
>TRBJ1-2|TRBV30|NA
CAWSPGSSVYGYTF
>TRBJ2-1|TRBV6-4|NA
CASSETGGSLNEQFF